The 2 T cell receptor beta chains presented below share a single source sample, sequenced in a study of OX40 agonist ivuxolimab in advanced cancers. Sequencing used immunoSEQ multiplex PCR; TCRdb keeps in-frame clones, though not all of them. Of tens of thousands of clones in the sample, about 88% were seen once. The source was CD4+ or CD8+ T cells sorted from blood, collected in a trial of the OX40 agonist ivuxolimab. The receptors originated from an adult with an advanced solid tumor such as melanoma, head and neck, liver or kidney cancer.

The chain recombines TRBV9 with TRBJ2-4; TRBD1 might be the D (7 bases). CDR1 and CDR2 from the germline V gene are SGDLS and YYNGEE. The CDR3 consists of 18 residues. Trimming shortened V by 0 bases and J by 0 bases, and 16 bases separated the two germline ends. In nucleotides, the CDR3 is TGTGCCAGCAGCGTAGGCCCAGGGGGGATTCTAGCCAAAAACATTCAGTACTTC. Translated, it gives CASSVGPGGILAKNIQYF. The variable domain in full, with the rest retrieved from reference TRBV9 and TRBJ2-4, is DSGVTQTPKHLITATGQRVTLRCSPRSGDLSVYWYQQSLDQGLQFLIQYYNGEERAKGNILERFSAQQFPDLHSELNLSSLELGDSALYFCASSVGPGGILAKNIQYFGAGTRLSVL.

This sequence joins TRBV28 and TRBJ2-5, with D unclear. This CDR3 region has 14 residues. Germline V lookup: CDR1 MDHEN, CDR2 SYDVKM. Trimming left V 5 bases short and J 4 bases short, with 14 bases between. This CDR3 is CASSPPPRAETQYF. The CDR3 DNA sequence: TGTGCCAGCAGTCCCCCCCCCAGAGCAGAGACCCAGTACTTC.